The entry below describes one T cell receptor (beta chain). The sample belongs to a study of cytomegalovirus exposure and HLA in healthy donors. V dropped 0 bases and J dropped 2 bases, with 5 bases sitting between them. The germline gives CDR1 KGHSH, CDR2 LQKENI. There are 14 residues in the CDR3. Vbeta (60) and Jbeta (13) primers were used in the PCR. Assay used: immunoSEQ multiplex PCR; TCRdb lists only in-frame clones, some missing. Here the sample spans about 120,000 clones, 60% to 85% being singletons. At sampling all donors were nominally healthy, likely with unrecorded immune exposures. The J gene is TRBJ2-1, the V gene TRBV18; D unresolved. The sample taken for sequencing was PBMCs. This clonotype was obtained from a young man in good health and CMV-seronegative. The CDR3 coding sequence is TGTGCCAGCTCACCACCGGGCACCTACAATGAGCAGTTCTTC. The encoded protein is CASSPPGTYNEQFF. The variable domain in full, completed from reference TRBV18 and TRBJ2-1, reads NAGVMQNPRHLVRRRGQEARLRCSPMKGHSHVYWYRQLPEEGLKFMVYLQKENIIDESGMPKERFSAEFPKEGPSILRIQQVVRGDSAAYFCASSPPGTYNEQFFGPGTRLTVL.